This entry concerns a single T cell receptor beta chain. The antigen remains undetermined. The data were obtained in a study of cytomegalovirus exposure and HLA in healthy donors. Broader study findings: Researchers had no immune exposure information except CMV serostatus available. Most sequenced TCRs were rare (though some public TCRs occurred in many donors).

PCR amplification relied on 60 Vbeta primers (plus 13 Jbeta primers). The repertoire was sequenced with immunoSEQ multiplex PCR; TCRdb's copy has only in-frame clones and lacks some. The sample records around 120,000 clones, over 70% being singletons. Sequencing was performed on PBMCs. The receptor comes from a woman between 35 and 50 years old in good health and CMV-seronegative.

This chain's CDR3 is CASSIAGTGSTEAFF. Here the CDR3 DNA reads TGTGCCAGTAGTATTGCCGGGACAGGGAGCACTGAAGCTTTCTTT. The rearrangement links TRBV19 to TRBJ1-1, with TRBD1 matching over 9 bases. Germline-derived CDR1 and CDR2 are LNHDA and SQIVND (reference sequence). CDR3 size: 15 residues. After removal of 3 bases from V and 4 bases from J, the junction contained 6 bases not matched to a gene.